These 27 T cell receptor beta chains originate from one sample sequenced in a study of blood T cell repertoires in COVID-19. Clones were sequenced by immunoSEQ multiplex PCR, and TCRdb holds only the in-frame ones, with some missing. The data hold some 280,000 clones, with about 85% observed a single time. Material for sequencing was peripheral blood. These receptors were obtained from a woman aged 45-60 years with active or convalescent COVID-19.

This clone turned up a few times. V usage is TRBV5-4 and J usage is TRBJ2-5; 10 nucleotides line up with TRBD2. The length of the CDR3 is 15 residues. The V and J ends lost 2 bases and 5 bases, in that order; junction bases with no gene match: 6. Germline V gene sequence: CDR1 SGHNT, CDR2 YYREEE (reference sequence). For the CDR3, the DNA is TGTGCCAGCAGCTTAAGGCTAGCGGGAGCCGAGACCCAGTACTTC. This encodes CASSLRLAGAETQYF.

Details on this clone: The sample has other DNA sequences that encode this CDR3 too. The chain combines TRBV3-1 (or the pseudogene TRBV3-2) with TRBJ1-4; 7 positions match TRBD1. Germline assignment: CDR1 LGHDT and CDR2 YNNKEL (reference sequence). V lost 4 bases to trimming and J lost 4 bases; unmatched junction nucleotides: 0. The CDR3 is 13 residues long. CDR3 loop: CASSRQGNEKLFF. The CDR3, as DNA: TGTGCCAGCAGCCGACAGGGTAATGAAAAACTGTTTTTT.

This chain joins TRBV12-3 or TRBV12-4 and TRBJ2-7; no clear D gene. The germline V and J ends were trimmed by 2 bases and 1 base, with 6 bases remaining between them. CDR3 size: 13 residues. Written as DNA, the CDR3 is TGTGCCAGCAGTTTAAGCGAATCCTACGAGCAGTACTTC. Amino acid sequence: CASSLSESYEQYF.

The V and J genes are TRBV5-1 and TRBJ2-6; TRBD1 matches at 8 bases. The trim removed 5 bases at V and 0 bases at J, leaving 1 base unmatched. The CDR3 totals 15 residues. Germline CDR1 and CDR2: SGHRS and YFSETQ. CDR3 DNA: TGCGCCAGCAGGGACAGGGACTCTGGGGCCAACGTCCTGACTTTC. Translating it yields CASRDRDSGANVLTF.

The CDR3 sequence is CASSTLGQNWHQPQHF. As DNA, the CDR3 is TGTGCCAGTAGTACCCTGGGACAGAACTGGCATCAGCCCCAGCATTTT. The V gene is TRBV19, the J gene TRBJ1-5; TRBD1 agrees at 7 bases. This CDR3 is 16 amino acids long. Germline V gene sequence: CDR1 LNHDA, CDR2 SQIVND (reference sequence). Trimming removed 4 bases from V and 5 bases from J; junction bases left unmatched: 11.

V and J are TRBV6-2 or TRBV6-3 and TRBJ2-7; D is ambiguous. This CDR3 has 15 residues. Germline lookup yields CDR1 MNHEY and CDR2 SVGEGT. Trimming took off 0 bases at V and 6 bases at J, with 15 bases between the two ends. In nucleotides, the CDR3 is TGTGCCAGCAGTTACTCGAAACGCACCACTCTCGAGCAGTACTTC. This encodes CASSYSKRTTLEQYF.

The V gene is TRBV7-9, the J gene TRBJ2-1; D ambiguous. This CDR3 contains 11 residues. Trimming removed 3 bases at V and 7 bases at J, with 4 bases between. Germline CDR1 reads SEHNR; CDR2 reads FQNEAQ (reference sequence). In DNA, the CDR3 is TGTGCCAGCAGCTTGAGGAATGAGCAGTTCTTC. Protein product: CASSLRNEQFF.

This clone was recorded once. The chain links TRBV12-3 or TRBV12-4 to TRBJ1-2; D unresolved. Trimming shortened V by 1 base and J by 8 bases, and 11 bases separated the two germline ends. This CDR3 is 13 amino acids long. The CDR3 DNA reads TGTGCCAGCAGTTTAGGTATTGGCGGGGGCTACACCTTC. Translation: CASSLGIGGGYTF.

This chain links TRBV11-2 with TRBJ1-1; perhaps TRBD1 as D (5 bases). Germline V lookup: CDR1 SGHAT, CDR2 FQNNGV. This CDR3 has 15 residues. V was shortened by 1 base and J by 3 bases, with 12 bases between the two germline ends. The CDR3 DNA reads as TGTGCCAGCAGCTTAGGTCCCGGGGGAGACACTGAAGCTTTCTTT. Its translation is CASSLGPGGDTEAFF.

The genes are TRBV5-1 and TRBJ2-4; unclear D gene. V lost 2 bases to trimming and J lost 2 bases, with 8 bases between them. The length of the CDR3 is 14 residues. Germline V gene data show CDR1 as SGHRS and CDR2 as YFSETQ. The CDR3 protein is CASSFKTPKNIQYF. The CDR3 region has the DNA TGCGCCAGCAGCTTTAAAACTCCCAAAAACATTCAGTACTTC.

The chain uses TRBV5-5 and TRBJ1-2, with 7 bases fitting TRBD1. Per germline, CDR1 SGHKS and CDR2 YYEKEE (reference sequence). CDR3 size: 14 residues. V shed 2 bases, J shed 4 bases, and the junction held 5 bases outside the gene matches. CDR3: CASSLARTGYGYTF. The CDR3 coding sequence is TGTGCCAGCAGCTTAGCTCGGACAGGCTATGGCTACACCTTC.

The CDR3 loop reads CASSYANRGTEAFF. Here the CDR3 DNA reads TGTGCCAGCAGTTACGCCAACAGGGGCACTGAAGCTTTCTTT. The rearrangement joins TRBV6-5 to TRBJ1-1; 7 nucleotides agree with TRBD1. The V segment lost 2 bases and the J segment 4 bases; nucleotides outside the gene matches: 4. The germline gives CDR1 MNHEY, CDR2 SVGAGI. The CDR3 spans 14 residues.

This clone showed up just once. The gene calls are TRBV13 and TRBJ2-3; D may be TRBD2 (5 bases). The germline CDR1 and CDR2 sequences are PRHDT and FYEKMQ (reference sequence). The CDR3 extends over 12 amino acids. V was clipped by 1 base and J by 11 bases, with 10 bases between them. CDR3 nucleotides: TGTGCCAGCAGCTTAGAGGCGGGTTGGCAGTATTTT. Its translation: CASSLEAGWQYF.

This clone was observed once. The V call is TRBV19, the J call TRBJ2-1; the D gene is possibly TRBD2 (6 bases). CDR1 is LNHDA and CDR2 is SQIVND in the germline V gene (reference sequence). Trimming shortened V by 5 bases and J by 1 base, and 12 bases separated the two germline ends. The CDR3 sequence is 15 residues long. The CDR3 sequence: CASSLGSGSYNEQFF. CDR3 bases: TGTGCCAGTAGTCTCGGGAGTGGGTCCTACAATGAGCAGTTCTTC.

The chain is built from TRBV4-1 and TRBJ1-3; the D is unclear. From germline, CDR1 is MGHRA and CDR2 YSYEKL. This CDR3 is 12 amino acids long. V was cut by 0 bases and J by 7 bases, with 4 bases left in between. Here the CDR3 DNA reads TGCGCCAGCAGCCAAGATCAGAACACCATATATTTT. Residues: CASSQDQNTIYF.

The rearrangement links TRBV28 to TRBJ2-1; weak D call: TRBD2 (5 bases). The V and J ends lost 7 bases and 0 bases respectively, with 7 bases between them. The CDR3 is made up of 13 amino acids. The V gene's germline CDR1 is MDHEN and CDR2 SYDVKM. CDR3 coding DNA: TGTGCCAGCACGGGGAGCTCCTACAATGAGCAGTTCTTC. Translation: CASTGSSYNEQFF.

The CDR3 is CASSQELAGVFGTDTQYF. In DNA, the CDR3 is TGTGCCAGCAGCCAAGAACTAGCGGGAGTCTTCGGCACAGATACGCAGTATTTT. The chain recombines TRBV3-1 (or the pseudogene TRBV3-2) with TRBJ2-3, with 11 bases identical to TRBD2. The CDR3 is 18 amino acids. The trim removed 0 bases at V and 1 base at J, leaving 6 bases unmatched. Germline V gene sequence: CDR1 LGHDT, CDR2 YNNKEL (reference sequence).

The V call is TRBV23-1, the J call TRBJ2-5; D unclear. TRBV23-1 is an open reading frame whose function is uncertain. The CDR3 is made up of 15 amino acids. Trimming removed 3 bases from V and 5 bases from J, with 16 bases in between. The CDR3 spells CASSHPRQVGETQYF. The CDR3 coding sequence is TGCGCCAGCAGTCACCCCAGGCAGGTTGGCGAGACCCAGTACTTC.

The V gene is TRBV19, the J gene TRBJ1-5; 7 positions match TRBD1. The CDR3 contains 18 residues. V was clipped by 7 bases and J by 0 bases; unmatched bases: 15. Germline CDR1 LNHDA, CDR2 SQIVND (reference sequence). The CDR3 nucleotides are TGTGCCAGTACCCCGGGGGCAGGCAGGGGGTATAGCAATCAGCCCCAGCATTTT. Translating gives CASTPGAGRGYSNQPQHF.

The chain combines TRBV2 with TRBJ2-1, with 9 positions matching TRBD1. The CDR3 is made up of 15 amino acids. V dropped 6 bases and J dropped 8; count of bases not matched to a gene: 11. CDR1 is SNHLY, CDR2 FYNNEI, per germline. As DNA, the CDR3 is TGTGCCAGCAGAGCTTCGGGACAGGGTAATCATGAGCAGTTCTTC. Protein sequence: CASRASGQGNHEQFF. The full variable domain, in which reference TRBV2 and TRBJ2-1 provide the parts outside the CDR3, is EPEVTQTPSHQVTQMGQEVILRCVPISNHLYFYWYRQILGQKVEFLVSFYNNEISEKSEIFDDQFSVERPDGSNFTLKIRSTKLEDSAMYFCASRASGQGNHEQFFGPGTRLTVL.

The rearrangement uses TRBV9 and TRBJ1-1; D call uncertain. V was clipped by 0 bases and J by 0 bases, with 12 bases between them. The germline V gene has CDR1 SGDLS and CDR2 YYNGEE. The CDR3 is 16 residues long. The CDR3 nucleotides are TGTGCCAGCAGCGTAGGGCCCTCTTCGATGAACACTGAAGCTTTCTTT. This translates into CASSVGPSSMNTEAFF.

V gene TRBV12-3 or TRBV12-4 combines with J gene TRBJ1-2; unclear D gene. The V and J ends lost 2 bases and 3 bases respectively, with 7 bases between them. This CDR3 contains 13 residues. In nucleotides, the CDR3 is TGTGCCAGCAGTTTAAGCGGATACTATGGCTACACCTTC. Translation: CASSLSGYYGYTF.

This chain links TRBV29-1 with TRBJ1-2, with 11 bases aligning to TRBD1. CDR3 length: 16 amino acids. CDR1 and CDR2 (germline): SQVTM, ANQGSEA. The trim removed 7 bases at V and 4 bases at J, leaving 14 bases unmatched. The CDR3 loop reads CSALFRDRGSGYGYTF. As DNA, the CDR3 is TGCAGCGCCCTGTTCCGGGACAGGGGGTCCGGCTATGGCTACACCTTC.

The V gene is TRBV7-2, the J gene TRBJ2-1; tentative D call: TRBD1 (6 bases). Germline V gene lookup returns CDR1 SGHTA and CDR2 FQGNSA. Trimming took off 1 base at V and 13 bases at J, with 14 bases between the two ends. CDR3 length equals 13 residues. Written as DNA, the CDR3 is TGTGCCAGCAGCTTAGGGGGCAGGGGAAGTCAGTTCTTC. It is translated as CASSLGGRGSQFF.

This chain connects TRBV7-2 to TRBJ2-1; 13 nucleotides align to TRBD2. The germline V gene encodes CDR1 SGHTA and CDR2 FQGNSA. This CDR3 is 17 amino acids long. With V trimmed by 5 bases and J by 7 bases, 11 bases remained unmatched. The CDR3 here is CASSPTSGGWTPNEQFF. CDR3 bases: TGTGCCAGCAGCCCGACTAGCGGGGGGTGGACCCCAAATGAGCAGTTCTTC.

CDR3 DNA: TGCGCCAGCAGACAGAGGGACAGGGTCACTGAAGCTTTCTTT. Its translation: CASRQRDRVTEAFF. The chain combines TRBV4-1 with TRBJ1-1, with 9 positions matching TRBD1. There are 14 residues in the CDR3. With 6 bases clipped from V and 4 bases from J, the junction kept 6 bases outside the gene matches. Germline loops: CDR1 MGHRA, CDR2 YSYEKL.

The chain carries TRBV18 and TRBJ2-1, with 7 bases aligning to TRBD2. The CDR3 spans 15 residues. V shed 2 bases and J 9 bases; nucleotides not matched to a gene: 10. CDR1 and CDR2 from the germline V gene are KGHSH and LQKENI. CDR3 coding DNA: TGTGCCAGCTCACCAAAAAGCGGGGCTGTCAGTGAGCAGTTCTTC. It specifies CASSPKSGAVSEQFF.